This TCR beta chain stems from a study of blood T cell repertoires in COVID-19. Looking at the study overall: PBMCs, B-cell-depleted T cells, or T cells were the source of the cDNA or gDNA that made up the material.

Original processing notes: Researchers report that nucleated cell counts were estimated from reference gene primer amplification. Profiled with immunoSEQ multiplex PCR; TCRdb holds only in-frame clones, not every one. The V and J calls and clone size are taken from that table; D and trimming were inferred from the DNA. The profile shows some 150,000 clones, roughly 90% of them singletons. The sample consisted of peripheral blood. The clonotype comes from a human donor in a cohort sampled during active COVID-19.

The CDR3 sequence: CASSLGGGSGANVLTF. CDR3 coding DNA: TGTGCCAGCAGCTTAGGGGGCGGCTCTGGGGCCAACGTCCTGACTTTC. The chain carries TRBV11-2 and TRBJ2-6; a weak D match, TRBD1 (5 bases). Trimming left V 1 base short and J 0 bases short, with 7 bases between. This CDR3 is 16 amino acids long. Germline CDR1 is SGHAT and CDR2 is FQNNGV.